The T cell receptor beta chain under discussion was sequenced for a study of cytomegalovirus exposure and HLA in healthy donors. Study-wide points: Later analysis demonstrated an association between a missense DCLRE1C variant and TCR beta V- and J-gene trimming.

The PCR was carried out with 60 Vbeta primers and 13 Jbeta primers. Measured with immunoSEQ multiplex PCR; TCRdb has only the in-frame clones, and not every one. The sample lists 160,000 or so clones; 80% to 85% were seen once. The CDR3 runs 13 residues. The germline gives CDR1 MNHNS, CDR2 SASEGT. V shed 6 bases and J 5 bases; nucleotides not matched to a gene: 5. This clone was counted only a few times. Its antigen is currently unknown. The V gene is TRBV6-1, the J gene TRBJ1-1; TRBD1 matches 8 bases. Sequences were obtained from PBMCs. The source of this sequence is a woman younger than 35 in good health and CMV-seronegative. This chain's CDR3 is CASSDRGWTEAFF. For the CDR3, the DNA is TGTGCCAGCAGCGACAGGGGTTGGACTGAAGCTTTCTTT.